The clone carrying this TCR beta chain was counted only a few times. Its matching antigen is unknown. The CDR3 length is 14 residues. The V end was cut by 3 bases, the J end by 5 bases, with 12 bases between. TCRdb redid the calling of the 5' RACE reads with MiXCR, one entry per CDR3 protein. Altogether 450,000 to 600,000 distinct CDR3 sequences are present, approximately 16% being singletons, with the ten largest covering 17%. The data stem from a study of T cells after yellow fever vaccination. Points from the study as a whole: From the bulk population, abundant clonotypes could contaminate and appear within FACS-sorted repertoires.

This chain uses TRBV12-3 or TRBV12-4 with TRBJ2-3; perhaps TRBD2 as D (7 bases). Here the sequenced sample was PBMCs, taken 5 days after the first yellow fever vaccination. This TCR derives from a man aged 18 to 29 who received the YFV17D yellow fever vaccine. The CDR3 region is CASSFRGGEDTQYF. The CDR3 DNA follows: TGTGCCAGCAGTTTTAGGGGGGGCGAAGATACGCAGTATTTT.